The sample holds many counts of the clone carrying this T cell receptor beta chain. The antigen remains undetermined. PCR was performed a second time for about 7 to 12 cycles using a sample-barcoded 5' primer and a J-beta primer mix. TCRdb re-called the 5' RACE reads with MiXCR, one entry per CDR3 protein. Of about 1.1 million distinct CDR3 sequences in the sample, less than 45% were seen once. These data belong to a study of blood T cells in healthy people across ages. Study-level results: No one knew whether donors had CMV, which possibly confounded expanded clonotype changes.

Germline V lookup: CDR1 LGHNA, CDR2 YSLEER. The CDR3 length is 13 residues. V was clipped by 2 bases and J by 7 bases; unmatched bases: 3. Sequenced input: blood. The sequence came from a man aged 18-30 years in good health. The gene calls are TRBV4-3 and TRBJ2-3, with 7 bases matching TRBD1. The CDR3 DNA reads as TGCGCCAGCAGCCAAAAGGGGGCTCATACGCAGTATTTT. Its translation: CASSQKGAHTQYF.